Shown below are 18 T cell receptor beta chains from a single sample sequenced in a study of blood T cell repertoires in COVID-19. The assay was immunoSEQ multiplex PCR, and TCRdb's table has in-frame clones only and misses some. The top ten clones hold approximately 0.89% of a sample with about 230,000 clones, roughly 85% of them seen once. Sequenced material: peripheral blood. All receptors derive from a man between 35 and 55 years old with acute or convalescent COVID-19.

This clone was seen only a few times. V gene TRBV11-2 combines with J gene TRBJ1-2; the D gene is possibly TRBD1 (6 bases). Trimming took 5 bases from V and 7 from J, leaving 17 bases between them. Germline V CDR1 and CDR2: SGHAT, FQNNGV. There are 14 residues in the CDR3. In DNA form, the CDR3 reads TGTGCCAGCAGCCTGGGGGCCGAGAGGGCTGGCTACACCTTC. Translating it yields CASSLGAERAGYTF.

The genes are TRBV7-9 and TRBJ2-7; tentatively, D is TRBD1 (5 bases). This CDR3 spans 15 amino acids. The ends were cut back, 4 bases at V and 7 bases at J, with 20 bases in the middle. Looked up from germline, CDR1 is SEHNR and CDR2 is FQNEAQ (reference sequence). CDR3 in DNA: TGTGCCAGCAGCTCGAAACCTTACAGGCCGGAGGAGCAGTACTTC. Residues: CASSSKPYRPEEQYF.

Written as DNA, the CDR3 is TGTGCCAGCAGCGTAGGGGGCGCCCAAAGCACTGAAGCTTTCTTT. Its translation: CASSVGGAQSTEAFF. This rearrangement joins TRBV9 to TRBJ1-1, with D tentatively TRBD1 (5 bases). The germline gives CDR1 SGDLS, CDR2 YYNGEE. Trimming removed 0 bases from V and 4 bases from J, with 13 bases in between. CDR3 length equals 15 residues.

V and J are TRBV5-1 and TRBJ1-3, with 9 positions matching TRBD1. Germline loops: CDR1 SGHRS, CDR2 YFSETQ. The V segment lost 0 bases and the J segment 6 bases; nucleotides outside the gene matches: 4. The CDR3 consists of 15 residues. In nucleotides, the CDR3 is TGCGCCAGCAGCTTGGGGACAGGGGCTGAAAACACCATATATTTT. It translates to CASSLGTGAENTIYF.

The chain recombines TRBV7-6 with TRBJ1-6, with TRBD1 matching 7 bases. Germline-derived CDR1 and CDR2 are SGHVS and FNYEAQ. This CDR3 is built from 16 residues. J was trimmed by 5 bases and V by 1 base; bases with no gene match: 5. In DNA form, the CDR3 reads TGTGCCAGCAGCTTAGGACAGGGCTGGGATAATTCACCCCTCCACTTT. Protein: CASSLGQGWDNSPLHF.

The chain employs TRBV28 and TRBJ1-1; D is undetermined. Trimming shortened V by 3 bases and J by 1 base, and 12 bases separated the two germline ends. The CDR3 consists of 15 residues. CDR1 MDHEN and CDR2 SYDVKM come from the germline V gene. In DNA form, the CDR3 reads TGTGCCAGCAGTTTCCTTAAGTCAGGGAACACTGAAGCTTTCTTT. This codes for CASSFLKSGNTEAFF.

The chain employs TRBV6-5 and TRBJ1-2; the D is unclear. The germline CDR1 and CDR2 sequences are MNHEY and SVGAGI. The CDR3 contains 12 residues. V was clipped by 4 bases and J by 5 bases, with 8 bases between them. CDR3 sequence: CASSWTEYGYTF. Written as DNA, the CDR3 is TGTGCCAGCAGTTGGACTGAGTATGGCTACACCTTC.

J is TRBJ1-5 and V is TRBV7-8; the D is unclear. Between the trimmed V and J ends, which lost 5 bases and 0 bases, there was a span of 11 bases. The CDR3 is 15 residues long. CDR1 is SGHVS, CDR2 FQNEAQ, per germline. As DNA, the CDR3 is TGTGCCAGCAGCCTCTCGTTGTATAGCAATCAGCCCCAGCATTTT. Translating gives CASSLSLYSNQPQHF.

The chain employs TRBV29-1 and TRBJ2-1; 7 bases line up with TRBD2. V lost 4 bases and J lost 8; bases outside the gene matches: 8. The CDR3 is 13 amino acids. The germline CDR1 and CDR2 sequences are SQVTM and ANQGSEA. The CDR3 loop is CSVGGGSRHEQFF. The CDR3 bases are TGCAGCGTTGGCGGGGGATCCCGTCATGAGCAGTTCTTC.

The chain combines TRBV29-1 with TRBJ1-1; 10 bases align to TRBD1. The CDR3 has 14 residues. Germline-derived CDR1 and CDR2 are SQVTM and ANQGSEA. V dropped 7 bases and J dropped 0; count of bases not matched to a gene: 5. The CDR3 protein is CSGGQGGMNTEAFF. CDR3 DNA: TGCAGCGGTGGACAGGGGGGGATGAACACTGAAGCTTTCTTT.

The chain joins TRBV18 to TRBJ1-2; TRBD1 aligns across 7 bases. CDR1 is KGHSH and CDR2 is LQKENI in the germline V gene. The CDR3 loop spans 16 amino acids. Germline trimming cut 3 bases from V and 2 bases from J; bases unmatched to any gene: 9. The CDR3 coding sequence is TGTGCCAGCTCACCCATTTCGACAGGGCCCAACTATGGCTACACCTTC. Amino acid sequence: CASSPISTGPNYGYTF.

V and J are TRBV2 and TRBJ1-5, with TRBD1 identical over 8 bases. CDR3 length equals 14 residues. The V gene end was trimmed by 5 bases and the J gene end by 5 bases; junction bases not matched to a gene: 5. CDR1 is SNHLY, CDR2 FYNNEI, per germline. Here the CDR3 DNA reads TGTGCCAGCAGTTTTGACAGGGGTTATCAGCCCCAGCATTTT. It codes for CASSFDRGYQPQHF.

This clone was picked up a small number of times. This chain's CDR3 is CASSFGTAYGYTF. The CDR3 region has the DNA TGTGCCAGCAGCTTCGGGACAGCTTATGGCTACACCTTC. This sequence joins TRBV14 and TRBJ1-2, with 7 bases that match TRBD1. The CDR3 spans 13 residues. The germline gives CDR1 SGHDN, CDR2 FVKESK. V dropped 5 bases and J dropped 5; count of bases not matched to a gene: 5.

This chain joins TRBV27 and TRBJ2-5; a possible D gene is TRBD1 (5 bases). The CDR3 has 14 amino acids. Trimming cost V 5 bases and J 0 bases, with 10 bases left between them. Germline loops: CDR1 MNHEY, CDR2 SMNVEV (reference sequence). DNA of the CDR3: TGTGCCAGCAGTCAAGTGGGGCACCAAGAGACCCAGTACTTC. This sequence encodes CASSQVGHQETQYF.

This sequence joins TRBV11-3 and TRBJ2-5, with 8 bases identical to TRBD2. Germline V CDR1 and CDR2: SGHNT, YENEEA. Germline trimming cut 1 base from V and 4 bases from J; bases unmatched to any gene: 5. The CDR3 is made up of 15 amino acids. The DNA of the CDR3 is TGTGCCAGCAGCTTAGCCGGGGGGGCCAGAGAGACCCAGTACTTC. Protein: CASSLAGGARETQYF.

The chain recombines TRBV3-1 (or the pseudogene TRBV3-2) with TRBJ1-3; 7 nucleotides line up with TRBD1. CDR3 length: 15 residues. With 3 bases clipped from V and 2 bases from J, the junction kept 4 bases outside the gene matches. CDR1 is LGHDT and CDR2 is YNNKEL in the germline V gene (reference sequence). The CDR3 DNA reads TGTGCCAGCAGCCAGATGACAGGGACTGGAAACACCATATATTTT. This codes for CASSQMTGTGNTIYF.

The chain links TRBV7-9 to TRBJ2-7; a weak D match, TRBD1 (6 bases). V gave up 3 bases and J gave up 4 bases, with 10 bases separating them. CDR1 is SEHNR, CDR2 FQNEAQ, per germline (reference sequence). This CDR3 is built from 13 residues. CDR3 nucleotides: TGTGCCAGCAGCTTCAACAGGGAATACGAGCAGTACTTC. This translates into CASSFNREYEQYF. The variable domain in full, with the rest retrieved from reference TRBV7-9 and TRBJ2-7, is DTGVSQNPRHKITKRGQNVTFRCDPISEHNRLYWYRQTLGQGPEFLTYFQNEAQLEKSRLLSDRFSAERPKGSFSTLEIQRTEQGDSAMYLCASSFNREYEQYFGPGTRLTVT.

The chain links TRBV4-2 to TRBJ1-1; 11 nucleotides line up with TRBD1. This CDR3 comprises 15 residues. Germline V lookup: CDR1 LGHNA, CDR2 YNFKEQ. V dropped 3 bases and J dropped 6; count of bases not matched to a gene: 6. The CDR3 DNA reads TGTGCCAGCAGCCAGAACGAGGGACAGGGGGCTGAAGCTTTCTTT. Translation gives CASSQNEGQGAEAFF.